The rows below give T cell receptor beta chains drawn from one sample of a study of blood T cell repertoires in COVID-19. Profiled with immunoSEQ multiplex PCR; TCRdb holds only in-frame clones, not every one. The sample holds about 500,000 clones; about nine tenths are singletons and the top ten take 0.7%. Sequencing was done on a sample of PBMCs or T cells enriched from blood (not recorded which). These TCRs come from a woman between 18 and 30 years old who had recovered from COVID-19. Each CDR3 is given with its conserved first and last residue. Each record gives: clone size, D gene, CDR3 length, V gene, J gene, CDR3 DNA, CDR3 protein. A D gene is named only where the DNA matches it firmly. The size field is filled for only some rows; it gives once, few, many or a size class.

>-|-|13|TRBV2|TRBJ2-5
TGTGCCAGCAGTGCGGGGAGGCAGGAGGACCAGTACTTC
CASSAGRQEDQYF
>-|TRBD1|16|TRBV29-1|TRBJ1-4
TGCAGCGTGGAGGCCGGGACAGGGGCGACTAATGAAAAACTGTTTTTT
CSVEAGTGATNEKLFF
>-|TRBD1|15|TRBV7-9|TRBJ1-5
TGTGCCAGCAGCCTGGACAGGGGAAGCAATCAGCCCCAGCATTTT
CASSLDRGSNQPQHF
>-|TRBD1|16|TRBV6-1|TRBJ2-7
TGTGCCAGCACTGAGGGGACAGGGGGCAACTCCTACGAGCAGTACTTC
CASTEGTGGNSYEQYF
>-|-|15|TRBV5-1|TRBJ2-3
TGCGCCAGCAGCTTGGTCGGGGGTAGCACAGATACGCAGTATTTT
CASSLVGGSTDTQYF
>-|-|16|TRBV4-1|TRBJ1-5
TGCGCCAGCAGCCAATTTTGGGCAATTAGCAATCAGCCCCAGCATTTT
CASSQFWAISNQPQHF
>-|TRBD1|14|TRBV5-1|TRBJ2-3
TGCGCCAGCAGCACGACAGGGGGAGGAGATACGCAGTATTTT
CASSTTGGGDTQYF
>-|TRBD1|13|TRBV5-1|TRBJ1-3
TGCGCCAGCAGCACGGGACAGGGAAACACCATATATTTT
CASSTGQGNTIYF
>-|-|13|TRBV2|TRBJ2-3
TGTGCCGCAAGGGGGGGTAGCACAGATACGCAGTATTTT
CAARGGSTDTQYF
>-|TRBD1|17|TRBV7-9|TRBJ1-3
TGTGCCAGCAGCTCCTCGGGAGGGACAGGGCCCGGAAACACCATATATTTT
CASSSSGGTGPGNTIYF
>-|-|11|TRBV19|TRBJ1-4
TGTGCCGTGGAAGGAAGAGGAAAACTGTTTTTT
CAVEGRGKLFF
>-|TRBD1|17|TRBV27|TRBJ2-3
TGTGCCAGCAGCCGAGCGCGTTCCGGGACAGGGACCCATACGCAGTATTTT
CASSRARSGTGTHTQYF
>-|-|13|TRBV3-1/TRBV3-2|TRBJ2-1
TGTGCCAGCAGCCAAGATCCCGAGGATGAGCAGTTCTTC
CASSQDPEDEQFF
>-|TRBD1|14|TRBV18|TRBJ1-2
TGTGCCAGCTCACCGACAGGGGCTAACTATGGCTACACCTTC
CASSPTGANYGYTF
>-|TRBD2|15|TRBV3-1/TRBV3-2|TRBJ2-1
TGTGCCAGCAGCCCCGGACTAGCGACCAACAATGAGCAGTTCTTC
CASSPGLATNNEQFF
>few|TRBD1|15|TRBV6-6|TRBJ1-5
TGTGCCAGCAGTGGGGGCAGGGGGCGAGCTCAGCCCCAGCATTTT
CASSGGRGRAQPQHF
>-|TRBD1|13|TRBV11-3|TRBJ1-1
TGTGCCAGCAGCTCGGGACAGGGCCCTGAAGCTTTCTTT
CASSSGQGPEAFF
>once|TRBD1|14|TRBV29-1|TRBJ2-2
TGCAGCGCTGAAGGGGACAGAGACACCGGGGAGCTGTTTTTT
CSAEGDRDTGELFF
>-|-|12|TRBV2|TRBJ1-2
TGTGCCAGCACAGCAGGGAACTATGGCTACACCTTC
CASTAGNYGYTF
>-|-|15|TRBV28|TRBJ2-3
TGTGCCAGCAGGCCAGGGGGGCCCTACACAGATACGCAGTATTTT
CASRPGGPYTDTQYF
>-|TRBD1|16|TRBV2|TRBJ1-2
TGTGCCAGCAGTAGACAGACAGGGCACCCTGACTATGGCTACACCTTC
CASSRQTGHPDYGYTF
>-|-|11|TRBV29-1|TRBJ1-2
TGCAGCGTGGACATTCTTGATGGCTACACCTTC
CSVDILDGYTF
>-|-|15|TRBV7-2|TRBJ2-2
TGTGCCAGCAGCTTACAGGGGATGAACACCGGGGAGCTGTTTTTT
CASSLQGMNTGELFF
>-|-|13|TRBV12-3/TRBV12-4|TRBJ2-5
TGTGCCAGCAGTTTGAGTTTACAAGAGACCCAGTACTTC
CASSLSLQETQYF
>-|TRBD1|14|TRBV28|TRBJ2-7
TGTGCCAGCAGTTTATTTAGGGGGCGTAACGAGCAGTACTTC
CASSLFRGRNEQYF
>-|-|12|TRBV28|TRBJ2-1
TGTGCCACGGGATTTCTCTCGGATGAGCAGTTCTTC
CATGFLSDEQFF
>-|-|13|TRBV12-3/TRBV12-4|TRBJ2-7
TGTGCCAGCAGTTTAAAGGGGTCCCAGGGGCAGTACTTC
CASSLKGSQGQYF
>-|-|15|TRBV25-1|TRBJ1-2
TGTGCCAGCAGTGAATCGATTAGCGGACTACACGGCTACACCTTC
CASSESISGLHGYTF
>-|-|12|TRBV29-1|TRBJ2-2
TGCAGCGTTTTTAAGAACACCGGGGAGCTGTTTTTT
CSVFKNTGELFF
>-|TRBD1|15|TRBV30|TRBJ1-5
TGTGCCTGGAGCCGTAGGACAGGCACCAATCAGCCCCAGCATTTT
CAWSRRTGTNQPQHF
>-|-|15|TRBV5-1|TRBJ2-1
TGCGCCAGCAGCTCGCTAGGGGTCCAGGGCAATGAGCAGTTCTTC
CASSSLGVQGNEQFF
>-|TRBD1|15|TRBV6-5|TRBJ1-5
TGTGCCAGCAGTTCAGGGGGCCATAGCAATCAGCCCCAGCATTTT
CASSSGGHSNQPQHF
>once|TRBD1|16|TRBV18|TRBJ1-2
TGTGCCAGCTCACCACCCGGGACAGATCTTTTGTATGGCTACACCTTC
CASSPPGTDLLYGYTF
>once|TRBD1|18|TRBV7-6|TRBJ1-2
TGTGCCAGCAGCTTAATCGGGACAGGGGCGGGGGTTAACTATGGCTACACCTTC
CASSLIGTGAGVNYGYTF
>-|TRBD1|15|TRBV7-2|TRBJ2-1
TGTGCCAGCAGCTTCAACAGGGGCTCCTACAATGAGCAGTTCTTC
CASSFNRGSYNEQFF
>-|-|16|TRBV19|TRBJ1-2
TGTGCCAGTACCTACGGGGGGCTGTGGCAGGCCGGTGGCTACACCTTC
CASTYGGLWQAGGYTF
>-|TRBD1|14|TRBV13|TRBJ2-7
TGTGCCAGCAGCTCTTACTGGACAGGGCACGAGCAGTACTTC
CASSSYWTGHEQYF
>once|TRBD2|17|TRBV5-4|TRBJ2-2
TGTGCCAGCAGCTCCTGGAATAGCGGGGGGGCCGGCGGGGAGCTGTTTTTT
CASSSWNSGGAGGELFF
>once|-|17|TRBV24-1|TRBJ2-3
TGTGCCACCAGTGATTCGCAGGGCCCCTTTGGCACAGATACGCAGTATTTT
CATSDSQGPFGTDTQYF
>-|TRBD1|12|TRBV30|TRBJ1-1
TGTGCCTGGAGTAGGGGGCGCGGGGAAGCTTTCTTT
CAWSRGRGEAFF
>-|-|13|TRBV2|TRBJ2-3
TGTGCCAGCAGTGAAGGAGGCGGGACTTCACGGTATTTT
CASSEGGGTSRYF
>-|-|16|TRBV4-2|TRBJ1-2
TGTGCCAGCAGCCAAGATTTTACTTCCCCAGGGAACGGCTACACCTTC
CASSQDFTSPGNGYTF
>once|-|16|TRBV7-9|TRBJ1-2
TGTGCCAGCAGCGCACGAATACAGGGAACTAACTATGGCTACACCTTC
CASSARIQGTNYGYTF
>-|TRBD1|18|TRBV5-1|TRBJ1-3
TGCGCCAGCAGCTTGGCCGGGACAGGGACTAGCTCTGGAAACACCATATATTTT
CASSLAGTGTSSGNTIYF
>few|-|15|TRBV5-1|TRBJ1-6
TGCGCCAGCAGCTTGGATGGATCTCCAGGTTCACCCCTCCACTTT
CASSLDGSPGSPLHF
>-|-|13|TRBV28|TRBJ1-1
TGTGCCAGCAGTGCCCTACAGGGTTATACAGCTTTCTTT
CASSALQGYTAFF
>-|-|14|TRBV6-5|TRBJ1-6
TGTGCCAGCAGTCCGCGGGACTTAAATTCACCCCTCCACTTT
CASSPRDLNSPLHF
>-|-|15|TRBV5-1|TRBJ1-2
TGCGCCAGCAGCTTGGCCGAGGGAGCGTCGAAAGGCTACACCTTC
CASSLAEGASKGYTF
>few|-|14|TRBV5-1|TRBJ1-1
TGCGCCAGCAGCTTCGAAGGGAGGAACACTGAAGCTTTCTTT
CASSFEGRNTEAFF
>-|-|10|TRBV6-5|TRBJ2-5
TGTGCCAGCAGTCTCGAGACCCAGTACTTC
CASSLETQYF
>few|TRBD1|16|TRBV10-2|TRBJ1-1
TGCGCCAGCAGTGAGTCCAGACAGGGGGTGAACACTGAAGCTTTCTTT
CASSESRQGVNTEAFF
>-|TRBD1|14|TRBV19|TRBJ1-2
TGTGCCAGTAGTGGAGGGACAGTCAAGGATGGCTACACCTTC
CASSGGTVKDGYTF